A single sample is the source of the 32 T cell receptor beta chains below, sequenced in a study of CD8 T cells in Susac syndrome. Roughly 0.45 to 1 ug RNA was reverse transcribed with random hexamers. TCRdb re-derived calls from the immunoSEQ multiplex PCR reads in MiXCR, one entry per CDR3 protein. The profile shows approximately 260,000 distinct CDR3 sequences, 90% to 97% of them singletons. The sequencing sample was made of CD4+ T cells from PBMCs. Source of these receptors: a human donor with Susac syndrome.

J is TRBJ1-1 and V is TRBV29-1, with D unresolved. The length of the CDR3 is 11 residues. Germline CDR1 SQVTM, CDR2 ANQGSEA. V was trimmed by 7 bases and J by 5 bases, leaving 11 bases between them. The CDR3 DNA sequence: TGCAGCGGATCTTTGGCTACTGAAGCTTTCTTT. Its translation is CSGSLATEAFF.

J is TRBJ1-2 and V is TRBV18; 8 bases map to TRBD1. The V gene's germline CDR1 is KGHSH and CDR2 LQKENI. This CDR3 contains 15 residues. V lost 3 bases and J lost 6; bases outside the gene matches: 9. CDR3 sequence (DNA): TGTGCCAGCTCACCTGACAGGGGCCTACCTAATGGCTACACCTTC. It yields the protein CASSPDRGLPNGYTF.

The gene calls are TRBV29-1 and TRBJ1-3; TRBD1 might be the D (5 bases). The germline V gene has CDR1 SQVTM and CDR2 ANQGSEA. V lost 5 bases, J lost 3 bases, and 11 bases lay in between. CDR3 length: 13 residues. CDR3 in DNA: TGCAGCGTTACCCGGGACGTTGGAAACACCATATATTTT. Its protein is CSVTRDVGNTIYF.

The CDR3 DNA sequence: TGCAGTGCTTCCAAGTCTAGCGGGTCTCGTGAGCAGTTCTTC. Protein: CSASKSSGSREQFF. The rearrangement uses TRBV20-1 and TRBJ2-1; TRBD2 matches at 8 bases. The length of the CDR3 is 14 residues. Trimming cost V 5 bases and J 9 bases; bases outside gene matches: 12. Germline assignment: CDR1 DFQATT and CDR2 SNEGSKA (reference sequence).

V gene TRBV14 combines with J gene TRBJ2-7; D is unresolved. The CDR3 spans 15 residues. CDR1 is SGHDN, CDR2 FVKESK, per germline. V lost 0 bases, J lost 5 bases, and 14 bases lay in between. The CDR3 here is CASSQERSAPHEQYF. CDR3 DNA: TGTGCCAGCAGCCAAGAGAGGTCAGCTCCCCACGAGCAGTACTTC.

The CDR3 sequence: CSARGQGGQPQHF. The CDR3 DNA is TGCAGTGCTAGAGGACAGGGCGGTCAGCCCCAGCATTTT. The rearrangement uses TRBV20-1 and TRBJ1-5; 7 nucleotides agree with TRBD1. CDR3 length equals 13 residues. CDR1 DFQATT and CDR2 SNEGSKA come from the germline V gene (reference sequence). Unmatched junction bases numbered 3, after V lost 1 base and J lost 6 bases.

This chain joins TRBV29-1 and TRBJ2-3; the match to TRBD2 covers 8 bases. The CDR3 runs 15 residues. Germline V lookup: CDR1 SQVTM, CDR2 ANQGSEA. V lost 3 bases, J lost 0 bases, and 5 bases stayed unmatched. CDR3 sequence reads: CSVDGLAGSTDTQYF. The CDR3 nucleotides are TGCAGCGTTGATGGGCTAGCGGGTAGCACAGATACGCAGTATTTT.

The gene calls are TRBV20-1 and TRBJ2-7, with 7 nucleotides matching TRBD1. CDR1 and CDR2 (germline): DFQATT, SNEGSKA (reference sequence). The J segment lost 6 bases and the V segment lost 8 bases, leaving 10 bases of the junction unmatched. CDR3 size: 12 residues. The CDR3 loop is CSFSGQVPEQYF. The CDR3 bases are TGCAGTTTCTCCGGACAGGTCCCCGAGCAGTACTTC.

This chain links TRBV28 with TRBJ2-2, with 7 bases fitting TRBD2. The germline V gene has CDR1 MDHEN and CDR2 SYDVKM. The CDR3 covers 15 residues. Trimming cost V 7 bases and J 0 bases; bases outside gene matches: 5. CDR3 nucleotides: TGTGCCAGCATTGGCGGGAGTGCGAACACCGGGGAGCTGTTTTTT. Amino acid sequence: CASIGGSANTGELFF. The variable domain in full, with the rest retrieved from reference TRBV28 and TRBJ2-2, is DVKVTQSSRYLVKRTGEKVFLECVQDMDHENMFWYRQDPGLGLRLIYFSYDVKMKEKGDIPEGYSVSREKKERFSLILESASTNQTSMYLCASIGGSANTGELFFGEGSRLTVL.

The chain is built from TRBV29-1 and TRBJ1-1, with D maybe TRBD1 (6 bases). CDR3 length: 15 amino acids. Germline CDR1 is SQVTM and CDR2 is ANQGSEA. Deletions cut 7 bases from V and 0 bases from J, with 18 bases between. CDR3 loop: CSATGQPIMNTEAFF. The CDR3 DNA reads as TGCAGCGCTACAGGGCAGCCCATTATGAACACTGAAGCTTTCTTT.

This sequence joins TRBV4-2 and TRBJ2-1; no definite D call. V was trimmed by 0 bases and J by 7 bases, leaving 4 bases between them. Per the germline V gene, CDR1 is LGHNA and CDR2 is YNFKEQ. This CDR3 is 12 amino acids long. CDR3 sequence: CASSQEVNEQFF. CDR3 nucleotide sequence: TGTGCCAGCAGCCAAGAGGTTAATGAGCAGTTCTTC.

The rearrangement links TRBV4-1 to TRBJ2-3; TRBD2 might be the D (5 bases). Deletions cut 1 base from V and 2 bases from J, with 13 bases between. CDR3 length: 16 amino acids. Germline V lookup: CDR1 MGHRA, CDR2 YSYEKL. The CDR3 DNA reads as TGCGCCAGCAGCCAAGGTCTCCTAGCCACCACAGATACGCAGTATTTT. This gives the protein CASSQGLLATTDTQYF.

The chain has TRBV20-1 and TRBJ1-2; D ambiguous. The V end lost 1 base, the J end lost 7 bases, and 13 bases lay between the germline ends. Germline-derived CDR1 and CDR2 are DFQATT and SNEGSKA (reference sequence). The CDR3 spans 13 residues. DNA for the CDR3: TGCAGTGCTAGAGTCGGGGTTAATGGTGGCTACACCTTC. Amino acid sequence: CSARVGVNGGYTF.

CDR3 sequence: CASSPGANTEAFF. CDR3 DNA sequence: TGTGCCAGCTCACCAGGGGCGAACACTGAAGCTTTCTTT. V gene TRBV18 combines with J gene TRBJ1-1, with D possibly matching TRBD1 (5 bases). Looked up from germline, CDR1 is KGHSH and CDR2 is LQKENI. The CDR3 consists of 13 residues. The germline V and J ends were trimmed by 2 bases and 1 base, with 5 bases remaining between them. Using reference TRBV18 and TRBJ1-1 for the parts outside the CDR3, the full variable domain is NAGVMQNPRHLVRRRGQEARLRCSPMKGHSHVYWYRQLPEEGLKFMVYLQKENIIDESGMPKERFSAEFPKEGPSILRIQQVVRGDSAAYFCASSPGANTEAFFGQGTRLTVV.

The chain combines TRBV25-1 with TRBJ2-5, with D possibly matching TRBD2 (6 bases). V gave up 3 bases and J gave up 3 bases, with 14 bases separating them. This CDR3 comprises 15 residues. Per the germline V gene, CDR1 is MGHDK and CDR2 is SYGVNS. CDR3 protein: CASSDRGRGEETQYF. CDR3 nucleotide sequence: TGTGCCAGCAGTGATAGGGGCCGCGGGGAAGAGACCCAGTACTTC.

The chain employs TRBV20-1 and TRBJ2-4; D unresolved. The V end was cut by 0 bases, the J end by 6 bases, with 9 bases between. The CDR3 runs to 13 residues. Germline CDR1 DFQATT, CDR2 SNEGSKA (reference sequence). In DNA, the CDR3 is TGCAGTGCTAGAGACTACGATGGAAACATTCAGTACTTC. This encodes CSARDYDGNIQYF.

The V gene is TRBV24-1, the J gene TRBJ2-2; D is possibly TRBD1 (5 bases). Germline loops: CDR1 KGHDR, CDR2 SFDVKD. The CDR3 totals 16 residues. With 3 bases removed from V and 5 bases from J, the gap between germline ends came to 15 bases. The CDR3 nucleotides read TGTGCCACCAGTGATCCTCCGAGTAGGGGAACCGGGGAGCTGTTTTTT. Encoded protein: CATSDPPSRGTGELFF.

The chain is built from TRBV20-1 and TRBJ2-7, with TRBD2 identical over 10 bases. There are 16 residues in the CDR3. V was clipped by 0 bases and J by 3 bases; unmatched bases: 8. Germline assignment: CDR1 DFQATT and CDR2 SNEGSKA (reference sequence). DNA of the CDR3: TGCAGTGCTAGAGATGGGGCTAGCGGGAGTTACTACGAGCAGTACTTC. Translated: CSARDGASGSYYEQYF.

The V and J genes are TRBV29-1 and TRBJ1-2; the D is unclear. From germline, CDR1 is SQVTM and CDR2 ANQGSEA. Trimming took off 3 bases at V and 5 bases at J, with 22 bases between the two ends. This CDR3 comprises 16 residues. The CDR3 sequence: CSVEGGRLTREYGYTF. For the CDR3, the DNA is TGCAGCGTTGAGGGCGGACGTCTCACTAGGGAGTATGGCTACACCTTC.

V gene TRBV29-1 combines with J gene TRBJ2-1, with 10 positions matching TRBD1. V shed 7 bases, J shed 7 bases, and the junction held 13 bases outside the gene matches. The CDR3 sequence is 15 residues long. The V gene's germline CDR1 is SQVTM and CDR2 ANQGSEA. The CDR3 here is CSGNPGQGTGNEQFF. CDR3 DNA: TGCAGCGGAAACCCGGGACAGGGGACGGGGAATGAGCAGTTCTTC.

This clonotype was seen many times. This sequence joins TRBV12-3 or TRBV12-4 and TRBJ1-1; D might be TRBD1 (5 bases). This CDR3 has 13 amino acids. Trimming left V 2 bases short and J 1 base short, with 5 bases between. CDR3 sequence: CASSLQGNTEAFF. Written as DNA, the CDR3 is TGTGCCAGCAGTTTACAGGGGAACACTGAAGCTTTCTTT.

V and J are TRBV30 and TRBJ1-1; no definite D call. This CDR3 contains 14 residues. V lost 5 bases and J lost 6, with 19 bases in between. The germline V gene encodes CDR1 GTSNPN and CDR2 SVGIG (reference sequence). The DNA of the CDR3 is TGTGCCTGGTCCCTCCTCTCGGATTTTTCTGAAGCTTTCTTT. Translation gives CAWSLLSDFSEAFF.

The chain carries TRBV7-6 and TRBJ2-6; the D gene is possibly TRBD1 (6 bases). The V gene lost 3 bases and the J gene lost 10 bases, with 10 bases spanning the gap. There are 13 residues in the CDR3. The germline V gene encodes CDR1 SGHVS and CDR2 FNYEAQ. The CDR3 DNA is TGTGCCAGCAGCTTCCAGCAGGGGAACGTCCTGACTTTC. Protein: CASSFQQGNVLTF.

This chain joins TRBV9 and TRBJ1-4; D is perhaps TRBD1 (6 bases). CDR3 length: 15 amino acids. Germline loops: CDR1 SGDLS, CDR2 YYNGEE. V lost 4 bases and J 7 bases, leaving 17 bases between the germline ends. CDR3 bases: TGTGCCAGCAGCTTCCGTGGAGGGGGTGGTGAAAAACTGTTTTTT. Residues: CASSFRGGGGEKLFF. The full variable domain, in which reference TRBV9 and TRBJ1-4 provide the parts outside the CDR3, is DSGVTQTPKHLITATGQRVTLRCSPRSGDLSVYWYQQSLDQGLQFLIQYYNGEERAKGNILERFSAQQFPDLHSELNLSSLELGDSALYFCASSFRGGGGEKLFFGSGTQLSVL.

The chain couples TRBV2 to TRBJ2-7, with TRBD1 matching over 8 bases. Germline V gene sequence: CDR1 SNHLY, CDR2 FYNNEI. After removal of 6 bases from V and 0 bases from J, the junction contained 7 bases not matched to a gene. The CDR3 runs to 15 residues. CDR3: CASRETGANSYEQYF. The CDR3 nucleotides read TGTGCCAGCAGGGAGACAGGGGCTAACTCCTACGAGCAGTACTTC.

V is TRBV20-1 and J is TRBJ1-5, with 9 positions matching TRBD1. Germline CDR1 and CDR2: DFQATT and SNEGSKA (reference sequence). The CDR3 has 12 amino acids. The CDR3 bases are TGCAGCATCGGGACAGGGAATCAGCCCCAGCATTTT. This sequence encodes CSIGTGNQPQHF.

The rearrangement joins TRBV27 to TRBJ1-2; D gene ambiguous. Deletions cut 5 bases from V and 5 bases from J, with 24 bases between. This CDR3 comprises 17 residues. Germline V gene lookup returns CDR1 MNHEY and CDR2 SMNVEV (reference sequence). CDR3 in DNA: TGTGCCAGCAGTCCAATCCGCGGGCCAGGTGATCCTTATGGCTACACCTTC. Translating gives CASSPIRGPGDPYGYTF.

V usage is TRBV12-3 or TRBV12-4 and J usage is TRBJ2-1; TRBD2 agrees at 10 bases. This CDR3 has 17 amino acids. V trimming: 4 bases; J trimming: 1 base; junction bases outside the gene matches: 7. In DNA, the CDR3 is TGTGCCAGCAGTTCAATCGGACTAGCGGTATCCTACAATGAGCAGTTCTTC. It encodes CASSSIGLAVSYNEQFF.

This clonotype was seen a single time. This chain's CDR3 is CASRGPTDTQYF. The DNA of the CDR3 is TGTGCCAGCAGGGGACCTACAGATACGCAGTATTTT. The chain joins TRBV6-5 to TRBJ2-3; D is perhaps TRBD1 or TRBD2 (5 bases each). Trimming removed 6 bases from V and 3 bases from J, with 7 bases in between. The CDR3 loop spans 12 amino acids. Looked up from germline, CDR1 is MNHEY and CDR2 is SVGAGI.

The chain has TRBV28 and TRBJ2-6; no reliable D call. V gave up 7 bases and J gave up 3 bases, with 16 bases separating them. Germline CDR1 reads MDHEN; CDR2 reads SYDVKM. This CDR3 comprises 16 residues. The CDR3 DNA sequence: TGTGCCAGCATGAAGGTCCTCGGCTTTGGGGCCAACGTCCTGACTTTC. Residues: CASMKVLGFGANVLTF.

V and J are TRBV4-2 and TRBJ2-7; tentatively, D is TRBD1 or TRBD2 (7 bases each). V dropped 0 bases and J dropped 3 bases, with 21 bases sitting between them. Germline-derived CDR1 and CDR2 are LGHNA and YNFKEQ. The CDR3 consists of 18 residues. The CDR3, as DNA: TGTGCCAGCAGCCAAGATTTAGGGAGGGACAGCGGCTTCTACGAGCAGTACTTC. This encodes CASSQDLGRDSGFYEQYF.

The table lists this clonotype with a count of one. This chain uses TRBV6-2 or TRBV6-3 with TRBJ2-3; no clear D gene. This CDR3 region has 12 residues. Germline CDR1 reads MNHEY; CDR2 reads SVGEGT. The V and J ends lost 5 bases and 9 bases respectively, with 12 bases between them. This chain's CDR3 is CASSVSPTTQYF. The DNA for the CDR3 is TGTGCCAGCAGTGTATCACCGACCACGCAGTATTTT.